A selection of T cell receptor beta chains follows, all from one sample in a study of blood T cell repertoires in COVID-19. The repertoire was sequenced with immunoSEQ multiplex PCR; TCRdb's copy has only in-frame clones and lacks some. The table lists 300,000 to 450,000 clones, more than 70% of them singletons. Specimen: peripheral blood. The receptors derive from a woman aged 55-69 years with COVID-19, enrolled during active disease. Each CDR3 is given with its conserved first and last residue. The D gene is left open where the match is weak. Only part of the rows carry a size: once, few, many, or a class if the clone is expanded.

size	V	J	length	D	DNA	CDR3
-	TRBV4-2	TRBJ2-7	16	TRBD1	TGTGCCAGCAGCCCAACGGACAGGACCGGCGGCTACGAGCAGTACTTC	CASSPTDRTGGYEQYF
medium-sized	TRBV25-1	TRBJ1-6	12	-	TGTGCCAGCAGCCCTCCTTCGAGGGACCTCCACTTT	CASSPPSRDLHF
-	TRBV18	TRBJ1-4	17	TRBD1	TGTGCCAGCTCACCGGACAGGGGAAGGTGGGGGAATGAAAAACTGTTTTTT	CASSPDRGRWGNEKLFF
-	TRBV18	TRBJ1-4	16	-	TGTGCCAGCTCACCCCGTAGCCCTGCAACTAATGAAAAACTGTTTTTT	CASSPRSPATNEKLFF
-	TRBV18	TRBJ2-7	17	TRBD1	TGTGCCAGCTCACCAGCTCGACAGGGGTCGAGGACCTACGAGCAGTACTTC	CASSPARQGSRTYEQYF
-	TRBV12-3/TRBV12-4	TRBJ2-5	13	TRBD1	TGTGCCAGCAGGCAGGGGGCCCAAGAGACCCAGTACTTC	CASRQGAQETQYF
-	TRBV3-1/TRBV3-2	TRBJ2-2	16	-	TGTGCCAGCAGCCAAGATCTGGGATCGGGGACCGGGGAGCTGTTTTTT	CASSQDLGSGTGELFF
-	TRBV7-2	TRBJ2-5	18	TRBD1	TGTGCCAGCAGCTTAAGTTTCAGTTCGGGACAGGGGCAAGAGACCCAGTACTTC	CASSLSFSSGQGQETQYF
-	TRBV9	TRBJ2-1	13	-	TGTGCCAGCAGCGTAGAAGGCGGCAATGAGCAGTTCTTC	CASSVEGGNEQFF
-	TRBV5-6	TRBJ2-7	13	-	TGTGCCAGCAGCTTGGCCCCCAGGGACGAGCAGTACTTC	CASSLAPRDEQYF
-	TRBV5-1	TRBJ2-7	15	-	TGCGCCAGCAGCTTGGGGGCAGGGCAAACCCACGAGCAGTACTTC	CASSLGAGQTHEQYF
-	TRBV11-2	TRBJ2-7	12	-	TGTGCCAGCAGCTCGAGGCGGGACGAGCAGTACTTC	CASSSRRDEQYF
-	TRBV7-9	TRBJ2-3	15	TRBD2	TGTGCCAGCAGCCTCAACTCCGGGGGGGCAGATACGCAGTATTTT	CASSLNSGGADTQYF
few	TRBV5-1	TRBJ2-6	16	-	TGCGCCAGCAGCTTGTATGCCTACTCTGGGGCCAACGTCCTGACTTTC	CASSLYAYSGANVLTF
-	TRBV12-3/TRBV12-4	TRBJ1-2	13	TRBD1	TGTGCCAGCAGGAAAGGGGACAGGGGTCGCTACACCTTC	CASRKGDRGRYTF
-	TRBV2	TRBJ2-2	14	-	TGTGCCAGCATGCGGAGGTCGGACACCGGGGAGCTGTTTTTT	CASMRRSDTGELFF
-	TRBV9	TRBJ1-5	15	TRBD1	TGTGCCAGCAGCGTGACAGGGGATAGCAATCAGCCCCAGCATTTT	CASSVTGDSNQPQHF
-	TRBV6-5	TRBJ2-1	16	-	TGTGCCAGCAGTTACTCCGGGGTACAGGGAGCGAATGAGCAGTTCTTC	CASSYSGVQGANEQFF
-	TRBV6-1	TRBJ2-3	16	TRBD2	TGTGCCAGCAGTGGACCACTAGCGGGGTTCACAGATACGCAGTATTTT	CASSGPLAGFTDTQYF
-	TRBV18	TRBJ1-5	13	-	TGTGCCAGCTCACAGGGGATGGACCAGCCCCAGCATTTT	CASSQGMDQPQHF
-	TRBV10-3	TRBJ1-2	14	TRBD1	TGTGCCACCGACGAACAGGGGGGCCTCTATGGCTACACCTTC	CATDEQGGLYGYTF
-	TRBV28	TRBJ1-3	15	-	TGTGCCAGCAGTTTAGGCGGGGCGGGTGGAAACACCATATATTTT	CASSLGGAGGNTIYF
-	TRBV27	TRBJ2-3	16	-	TGTGCCAGCTCTACGACAGGACGACCTAGCACAGATACGCAGTATTTT	CASSTTGRPSTDTQYF
-	TRBV28	TRBJ1-5	16	-	TGTGCCAGCAGTTTATTTTCCACAAACCGAGGCCAGCCCCAGCATTTT	CASSLFSTNRGQPQHF
once	TRBV30	TRBJ1-6	15	-	TGTGCCTTCTTGCCGCAGGGAGGGTATAATTCACCCCTCCACTTT	CAFLPQGGYNSPLHF
-	TRBV30	TRBJ2-1	13	TRBD2	TGTGCCTGGGTGGGACTAGCGAGCGATGAGCAGTTCTTC	CAWVGLASDEQFF
once	TRBV3-1/TRBV3-2	TRBJ1-4	14	-	TGTGCCAGCAGCCAAGAACAGGGCGGTGAAAAACTGTTTTTT	CASSQEQGGEKLFF
-	TRBV2	TRBJ2-5	15	-	TGTGCCAGCATCGCCGAAGGGCAGGGAAGGGGGACCCAGTACTTC	CASIAEGQGRGTQYF
-	TRBV19	TRBJ1-2	15	TRBD1	TGTGCCAGTAGTCCGAGACAGGGAGCTAACTATGGCTACACCTTC	CASSPRQGANYGYTF
-	TRBV14	TRBJ2-3	17	-	TGTGCCAGCAGCCCCGTACACGGGGGGCGCGACACAGATACGCAGTATTTT	CASSPVHGGRDTDTQYF
-	TRBV6-5	TRBJ1-3	15	-	TGTGCCAGCAGAACTACATTCGGGGATCGAAACACCATATATTTT	CASRTTFGDRNTIYF
-	TRBV4-2	TRBJ1-5	14	-	TGTGCCAGCAGCCAAGTCTCGGGGAATCAGCCCCAGCATTTT	CASSQVSGNQPQHF
-	TRBV5-1	TRBJ2-7	13	-	TGCGCCAGCAGCTTGAACAGTCCCTACGAGCAGTACTTC	CASSLNSPYEQYF
-	TRBV5-1	TRBJ2-3	16	-	TGCGCCAGCAGCTTCATGACCCTAGGTAGCACAGATACGCAGTATTTT	CASSFMTLGSTDTQYF
-	TRBV9	TRBJ1-1	14	-	TGTGCCAGCAGCGTAGCTCCGGGGGGTACTGAAGCTTTCTTT	CASSVAPGGTEAFF
-	TRBV19	TRBJ1-1	15	-	TGTGCCAGTAGTATAGCTACAGGACTGAACACTGAAGCTTTCTTT	CASSIATGLNTEAFF